This TCR beta chain was documented in a study of OX40 agonist ivuxolimab in advanced cancers. Study-wide context: Patients were given ivuxolimab, an antibody that agonizes OX40 (CD134). Dosing consisted of intravenous ivuxolimab at 0.01 to 10 mg/kg every 2 weeks. Study-wide results and limits: Dosing at 0.1 to 3.0 mg/kg was accompanied by clonal expansion of CD4+ and CD8+ blood T cells by week 6.

The V end was cut by 1 base, the J end by 8 bases, with 12 bases between. Germline-derived CDR1 and CDR2 are SGHNT and YYREEE (reference sequence). The CDR3 length is 13 residues. The method was immunoSEQ multiplex PCR; TCRdb's version includes in-frame clones alone and lacks a portion of them. The sample carries tens of thousands of clones, 80% to 95% recorded once. Details on this clone: Its antigen is as yet unknown.

The source was CD4+ or CD8+ T cells sorted from blood, collected in a trial of the OX40 agonist ivuxolimab. This clonotype originated in an adult with an advanced solid tumor such as melanoma, head and neck, liver or kidney cancer. V and J are TRBV5-4 and TRBJ1-2, with no clear D. The CDR3 nucleotides read TGTGCCAGCAGCTTGTCGGCGGATTTCGGCTACACCTTC. Translated, it gives CASSLSADFGYTF.